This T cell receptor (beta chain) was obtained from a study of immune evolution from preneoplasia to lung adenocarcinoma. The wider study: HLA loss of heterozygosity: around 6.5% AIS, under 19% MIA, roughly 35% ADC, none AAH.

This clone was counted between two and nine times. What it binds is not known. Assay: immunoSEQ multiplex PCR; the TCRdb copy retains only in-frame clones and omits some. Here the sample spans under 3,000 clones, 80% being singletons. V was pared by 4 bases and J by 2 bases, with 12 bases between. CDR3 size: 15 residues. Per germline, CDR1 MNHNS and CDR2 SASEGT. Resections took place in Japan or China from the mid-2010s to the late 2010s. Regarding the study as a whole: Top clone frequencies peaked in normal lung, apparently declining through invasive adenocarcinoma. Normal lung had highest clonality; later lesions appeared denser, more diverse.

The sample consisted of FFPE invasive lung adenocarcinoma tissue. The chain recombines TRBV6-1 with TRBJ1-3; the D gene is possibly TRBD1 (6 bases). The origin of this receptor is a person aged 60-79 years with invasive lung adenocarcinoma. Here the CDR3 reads CASSAAGTTGNTIYF. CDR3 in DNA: TGTGCCAGCAGTGCGGCCGGGACAACTGGAAACACCATATATTTT.